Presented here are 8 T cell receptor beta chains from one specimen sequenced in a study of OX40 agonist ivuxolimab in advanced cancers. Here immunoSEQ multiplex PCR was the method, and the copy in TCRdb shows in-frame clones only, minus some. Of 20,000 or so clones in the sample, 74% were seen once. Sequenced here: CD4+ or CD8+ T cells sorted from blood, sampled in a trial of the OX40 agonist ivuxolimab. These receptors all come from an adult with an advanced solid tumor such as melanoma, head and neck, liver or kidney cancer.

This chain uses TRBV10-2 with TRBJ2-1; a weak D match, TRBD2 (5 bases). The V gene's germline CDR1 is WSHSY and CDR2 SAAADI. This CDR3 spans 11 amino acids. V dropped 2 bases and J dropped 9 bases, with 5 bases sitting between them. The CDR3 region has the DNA TGCGCCAGCAGTGAGGAGGGTGAGCAGTTCTTC. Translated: CASSEEGEQFF.

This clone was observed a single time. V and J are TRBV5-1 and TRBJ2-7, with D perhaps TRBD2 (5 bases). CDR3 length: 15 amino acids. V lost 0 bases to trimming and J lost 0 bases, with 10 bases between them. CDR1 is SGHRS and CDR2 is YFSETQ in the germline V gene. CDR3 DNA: TGCGCCAGCAGCTTGGAAGGCACTAGCTCCTACGAGCAGTACTTC. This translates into CASSLEGTSSYEQYF.

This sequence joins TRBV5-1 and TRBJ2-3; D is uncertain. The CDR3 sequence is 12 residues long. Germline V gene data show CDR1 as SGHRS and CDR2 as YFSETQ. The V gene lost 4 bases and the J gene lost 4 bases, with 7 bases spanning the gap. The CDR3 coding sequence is TGCGCCAGCAGCCATGGGGCAGATACGCAGTATTTT. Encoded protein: CASSHGADTQYF. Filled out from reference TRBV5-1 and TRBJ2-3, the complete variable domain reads KAGVTQTPRYLIKTRGQQVTLSCSPISGHRSVSWYQQTPGQGLQFLFEYFSETQRNKGNFPGRFSGRQFSNSRSEMNVSTLELGDSALYLCASSHGADTQYFGPGTRLTVL.

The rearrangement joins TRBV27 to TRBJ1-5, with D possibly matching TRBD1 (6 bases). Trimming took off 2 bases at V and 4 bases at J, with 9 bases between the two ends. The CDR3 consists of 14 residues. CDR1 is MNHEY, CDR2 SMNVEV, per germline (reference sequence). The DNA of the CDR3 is TGTGCCAGCAGTTTACACAGGGATAATCAGCCCCAGCATTTT. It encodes CASSLHRDNQPQHF.

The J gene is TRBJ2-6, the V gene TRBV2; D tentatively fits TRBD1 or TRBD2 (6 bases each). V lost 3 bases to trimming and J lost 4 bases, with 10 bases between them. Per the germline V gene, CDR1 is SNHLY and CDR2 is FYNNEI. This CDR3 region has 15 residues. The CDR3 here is CASSEGGTGANVLTF. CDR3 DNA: TGTGCCAGCAGTGAGGGGGGCACGGGGGCCAACGTCCTGACTTTC.

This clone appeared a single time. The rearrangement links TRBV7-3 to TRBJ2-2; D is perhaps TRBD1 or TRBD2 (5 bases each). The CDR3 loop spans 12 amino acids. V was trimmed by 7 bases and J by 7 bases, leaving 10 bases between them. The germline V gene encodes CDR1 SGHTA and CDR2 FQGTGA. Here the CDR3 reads CASKGPLGELFF. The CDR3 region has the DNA TGTGCCAGCAAGGGACCCCTCGGGGAGCTGTTTTTT.

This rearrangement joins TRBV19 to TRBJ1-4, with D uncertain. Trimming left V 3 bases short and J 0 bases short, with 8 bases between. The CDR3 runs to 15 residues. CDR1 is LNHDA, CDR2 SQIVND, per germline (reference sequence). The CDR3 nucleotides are TGTGCCAGTAGTATGGGAGTGTCAACTAATGAAAAACTGTTTTTT. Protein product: CASSMGVSTNEKLFF.

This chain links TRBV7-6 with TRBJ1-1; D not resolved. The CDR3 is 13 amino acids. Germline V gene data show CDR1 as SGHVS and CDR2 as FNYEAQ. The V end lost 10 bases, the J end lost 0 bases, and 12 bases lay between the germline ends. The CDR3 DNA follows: TGTGCCACAGGCGGAACCTTGAACACTGAAGCTTTCTTT. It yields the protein CATGGTLNTEAFF.